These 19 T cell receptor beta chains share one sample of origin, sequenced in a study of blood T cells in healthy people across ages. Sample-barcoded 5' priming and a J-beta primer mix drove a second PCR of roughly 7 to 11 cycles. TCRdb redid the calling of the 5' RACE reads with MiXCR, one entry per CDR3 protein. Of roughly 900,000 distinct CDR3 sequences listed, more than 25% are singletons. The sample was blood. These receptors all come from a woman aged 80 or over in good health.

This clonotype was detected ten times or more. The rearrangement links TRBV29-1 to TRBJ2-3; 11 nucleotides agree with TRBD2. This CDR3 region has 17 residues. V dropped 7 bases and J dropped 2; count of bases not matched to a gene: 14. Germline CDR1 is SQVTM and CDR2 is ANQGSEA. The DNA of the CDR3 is TGCAGCGCCCAAGGCGGGGTAGCGGGGGGGTCCACAGATACGCAGTATTTT. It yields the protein CSAQGGVAGGSTDTQYF.

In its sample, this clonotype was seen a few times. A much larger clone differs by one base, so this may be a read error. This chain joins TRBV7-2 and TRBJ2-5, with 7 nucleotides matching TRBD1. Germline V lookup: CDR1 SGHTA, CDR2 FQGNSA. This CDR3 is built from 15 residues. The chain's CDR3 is CACRRDSYYQETQYF. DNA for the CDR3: TGTGCCTGCAGACGGGACAGTTATTACCAAGAGACCCAGTACTTC. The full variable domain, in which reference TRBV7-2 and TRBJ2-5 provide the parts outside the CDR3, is GAGVSQSPSNKVTEKGKDVELRCDPISGHTALYWYRQSLGQGLEFLIYFQGNSAPDKSGLPSDRFSAERTGGSVSTLTIQRTQQEDSAVYLCACRRDSYYQETQYFGPGTRLLVL.

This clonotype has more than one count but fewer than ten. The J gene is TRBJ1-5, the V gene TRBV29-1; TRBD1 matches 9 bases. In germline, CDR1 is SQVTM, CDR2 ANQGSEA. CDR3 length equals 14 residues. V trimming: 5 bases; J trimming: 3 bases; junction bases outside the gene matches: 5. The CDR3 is CSVTGTGSNQPQHF. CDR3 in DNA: TGCAGCGTTACCGGGACAGGGTCCAATCAGCCCCAGCATTTT.

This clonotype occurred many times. The CDR3 DNA is TGCAGTGCTCCAAAAAAGCCGGGACAGGAAGCTTTCTTT. It encodes CSAPKKPGQEAFF. The chain links TRBV20-1 to TRBJ1-1, with 7 bases fitting TRBD1. Germline V CDR1 and CDR2: DFQATT, SNEGSKA (reference sequence). Germline trimming cut 5 bases from V and 8 bases from J; bases unmatched to any gene: 11. This CDR3 has 13 residues.

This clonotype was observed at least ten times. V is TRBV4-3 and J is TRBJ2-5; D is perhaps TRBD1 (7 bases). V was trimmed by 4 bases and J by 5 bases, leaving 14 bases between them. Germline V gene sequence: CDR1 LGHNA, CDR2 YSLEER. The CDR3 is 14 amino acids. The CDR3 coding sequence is TGCGCCAGCAGCCCAGGAGGGGGCTCGGAGACCCAGTACTTC. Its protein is CASSPGGGSETQYF.

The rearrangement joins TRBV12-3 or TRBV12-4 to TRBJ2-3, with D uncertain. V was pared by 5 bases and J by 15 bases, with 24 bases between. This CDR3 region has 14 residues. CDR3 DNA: TGTGCCAGCAGTCATCGGGTGGGCGCAGATATGCAATATTTT. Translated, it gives CASSHRVGADMQYF.

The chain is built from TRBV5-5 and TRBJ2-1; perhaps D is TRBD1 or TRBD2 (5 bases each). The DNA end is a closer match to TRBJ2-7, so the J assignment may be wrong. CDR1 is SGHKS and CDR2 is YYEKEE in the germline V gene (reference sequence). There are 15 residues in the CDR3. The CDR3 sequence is CASSLEWGSYNEQYF. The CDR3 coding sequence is TGTGCCAGCAGCTTGGAATGGGGGTCCTACAATGAGCAGTACTTC.

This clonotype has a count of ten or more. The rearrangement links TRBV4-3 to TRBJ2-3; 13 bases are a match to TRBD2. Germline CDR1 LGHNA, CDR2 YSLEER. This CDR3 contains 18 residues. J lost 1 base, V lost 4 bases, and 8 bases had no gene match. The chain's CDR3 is CASSRPRLAGGCTDTQYF. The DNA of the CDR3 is TGCGCCAGCAGCCGCCCCAGACTAGCGGGGGGCTGCACAGATACGCAGTATTTT.

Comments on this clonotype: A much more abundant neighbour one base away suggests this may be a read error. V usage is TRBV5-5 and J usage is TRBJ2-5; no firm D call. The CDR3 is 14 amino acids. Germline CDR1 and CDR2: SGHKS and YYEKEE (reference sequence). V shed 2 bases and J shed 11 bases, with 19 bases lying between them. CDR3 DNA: TGTGCCAGCAGCTTTCTCCGGACCTACTACGGGCAGTACTTC. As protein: CASSFLRTYYGQYF.

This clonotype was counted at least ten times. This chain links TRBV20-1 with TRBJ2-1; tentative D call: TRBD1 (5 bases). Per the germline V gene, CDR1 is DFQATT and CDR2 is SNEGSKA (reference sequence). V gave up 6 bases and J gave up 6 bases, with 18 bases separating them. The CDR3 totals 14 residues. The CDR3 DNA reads TGCAGTGCCCCATCCCCAGGGAAGGGCAATGAGCAGTTCTTC. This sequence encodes CSAPSPGKGNEQFF.

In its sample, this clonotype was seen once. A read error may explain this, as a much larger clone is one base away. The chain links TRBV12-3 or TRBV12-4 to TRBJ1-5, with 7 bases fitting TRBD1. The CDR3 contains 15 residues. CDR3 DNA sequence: TGTGCCGGCAGTTCCAGCGGGACAGCGAATCAGCCCCAGCATTTT. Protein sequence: CAGSSSGTANQPQHF.

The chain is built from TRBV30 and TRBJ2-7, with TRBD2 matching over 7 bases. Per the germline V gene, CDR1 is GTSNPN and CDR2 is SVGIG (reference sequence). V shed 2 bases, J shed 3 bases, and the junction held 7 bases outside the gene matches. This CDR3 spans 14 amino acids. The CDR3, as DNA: TGTGCCTGGAGTCCTCTAGCGGACATCTACGAGCAGTACTTC. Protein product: CAWSPLADIYEQYF.

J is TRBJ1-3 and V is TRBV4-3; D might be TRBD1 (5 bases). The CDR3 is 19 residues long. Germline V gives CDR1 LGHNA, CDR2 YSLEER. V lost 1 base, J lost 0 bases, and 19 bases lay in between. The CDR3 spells CASSQVVSSGTSSGNTIYF. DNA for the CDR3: TGCGCCAGCAGCCAAGTAGTATCATCCGGGACGAGCTCTGGAAACACCATATATTTT.

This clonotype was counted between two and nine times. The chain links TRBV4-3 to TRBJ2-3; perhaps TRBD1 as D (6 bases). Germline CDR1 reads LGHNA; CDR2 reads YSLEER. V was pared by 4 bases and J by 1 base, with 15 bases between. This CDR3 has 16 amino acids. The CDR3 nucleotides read TGCGCCAGCAGCCTGGGGGCCGTGGGTGGCACAGATACGCAGTATTTT. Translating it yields CASSLGAVGGTDTQYF.

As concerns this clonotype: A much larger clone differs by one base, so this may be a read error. Here the CDR3 reads CSAEGETGANVRTF. DNA for the CDR3: TGCAGTGCTGAAGGGGAAACTGGGGCCAACGTCCGGACTTTC. The chain combines TRBV20-1 with TRBJ2-6; maybe TRBD1 (5 bases). Germline V gene sequence: CDR1 DFQATT, CDR2 SNEGSKA (reference sequence). This CDR3 region has 14 residues.

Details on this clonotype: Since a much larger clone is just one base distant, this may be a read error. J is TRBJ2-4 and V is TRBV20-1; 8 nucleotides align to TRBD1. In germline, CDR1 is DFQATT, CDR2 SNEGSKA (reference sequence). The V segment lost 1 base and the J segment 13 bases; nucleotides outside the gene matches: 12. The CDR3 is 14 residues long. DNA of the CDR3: TGCAGTGCTAGAGGCCGGACAGGGACGCAAGAGCAGTACTTC. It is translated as CSARGRTGTQEQYF.

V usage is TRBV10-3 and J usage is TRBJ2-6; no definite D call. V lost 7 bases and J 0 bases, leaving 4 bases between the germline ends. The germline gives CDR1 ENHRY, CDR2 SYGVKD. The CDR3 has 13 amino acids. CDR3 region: CAITSSGANVLTF. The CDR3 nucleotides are TGTGCCATCACCAGCTCTGGGGCCAACGTCCTGACTTTC.

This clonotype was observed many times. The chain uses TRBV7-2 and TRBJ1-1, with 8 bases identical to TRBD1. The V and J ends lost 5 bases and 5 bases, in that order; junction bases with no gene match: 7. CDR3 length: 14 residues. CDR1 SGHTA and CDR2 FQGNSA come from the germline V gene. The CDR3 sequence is CASSLDRGRTEAFF. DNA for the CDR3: TGTGCCAGCAGCCTTGACAGGGGAAGGACTGAAGCTTTCTTT.

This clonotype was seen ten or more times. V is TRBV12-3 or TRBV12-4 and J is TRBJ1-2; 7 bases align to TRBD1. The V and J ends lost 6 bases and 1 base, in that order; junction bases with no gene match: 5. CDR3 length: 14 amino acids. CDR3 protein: CASRPGTVNYGYTF. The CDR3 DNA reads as TGTGCCAGCAGGCCTGGGACAGTTAACTATGGCTACACCTTC.